The 23 T cell receptor beta chains given below trace back to one sample, sequenced in a study of beta chain features in type 1 diabetes. Expressed TCRB transcripts got sequenced, as all isolated RNA was reverse transcribed. Clones were sequenced by immunoSEQ multiplex PCR, and TCRdb holds only the in-frame ones, with some missing. The table lists about 400,000 clones, roughly an eighth of them singletons. The source material was naive CD4+ T cells from blood. Receptors were obtained from a man between 18 and 29 years old in good health.

The chain carries TRBV6-5 and TRBJ1-2; TRBD1 might be the D (6 bases). V shed 5 bases and J shed 8 bases, with 15 bases lying between them. This CDR3 contains 13 residues. From germline, CDR1 is MNHEY and CDR2 SVGAGI. Here the CDR3 reads CASSRTAGLGYTF. The CDR3 nucleotides read TGTGCCAGCAGTCGGACAGCCGGGTTGGGCTACACCTTC.

This clone was recorded a few times. The genes are TRBV23-1 and TRBJ2-5; TRBD2 matches at 10 bases. TRBV23-1 is an ORF; its function is uncertain. The CDR3 runs to 16 residues. The ends lost 3 bases at V and 5 bases at J; junction bases unmatched: 9. CDR3 amino acids: CASSHLAGEYVETQYF. The CDR3 nucleotides are TGCGCCAGCAGTCACCTAGCGGGAGAATATGTGGAGACCCAGTACTTC.

The chain combines TRBV6-1 with TRBJ2-7, with D tentatively TRBD1 (5 bases). Trimming pared 4 bases from V and 3 bases from J, leaving 13 bases between. CDR3 size: 14 residues. Germline CDR1 is MNHNS and CDR2 is SASEGT. CDR3: CASSVLRQRYEQYF. The DNA for the CDR3 is TGTGCCAGCAGTGTCCTCCGACAGCGCTACGAGCAGTACTTC.

The chain employs TRBV9 and TRBJ2-7; TRBD1 might be the D (6 bases). Germline V CDR1 and CDR2: SGDLS, YYNGEE. Trimming took 4 bases from V and 7 from J, leaving 15 bases between them. This CDR3 region has 13 residues. CDR3 amino acids: CASSPRVQGEQYF. CDR3 in DNA: TGTGCCAGCAGCCCCCGAGTCCAGGGGGAGCAGTACTTC.

This rearrangement joins TRBV30 to TRBJ2-6, with D perhaps matching TRBD1 (6 bases). The CDR3 runs to 17 residues. V was shortened by 0 bases and J by 3 bases, with 15 bases between the two germline ends. The germline CDR1 and CDR2 sequences are GTSNPN and SVGIG (reference sequence). The DNA of the CDR3 is TGTGCCTGGAGTGTATACAGGGATGAGCTTGGGGCCAACGTCCTGACTTTC. It is translated as CAWSVYRDELGANVLTF. Looking up the rest from reference TRBV30 and TRBJ2-6 gives the full variable domain: SQTIHQWPATLVQPVGSPLSLECTVEGTSNPNLYWYRQAAGRGLQLLFYSVGIGQISSEVPQNLSASRPQDRQFILSSKKLLLSDSGFYLCAWSVYRDELGANVLTFGAGSRLTVL.

This clone was observed a handful of times. The chain couples TRBV30 to TRBJ1-4, with unresolved D. In germline, CDR1 is GTSNPN, CDR2 SVGIG (reference sequence). Trimming removed 1 base at V and 7 bases at J, with 16 bases between. The CDR3 totals 15 residues. Here the CDR3 DNA reads TGTGCCTGGAGTGGGGCGGGATTATTTCCTGAAAAACTGTTTTTT. Amino acid sequence: CAWSGAGLFPEKLFF.

A few counts support this clone. V gene TRBV5-1 combines with J gene TRBJ1-2; 8 bases match TRBD1. With 3 bases clipped from V and 6 bases from J, the junction kept 1 base outside the gene matches. Looked up from germline, CDR1 is SGHRS and CDR2 is YFSETQ. The CDR3 spans 12 residues. CDR3 sequence reads: CASSYRGDGYTF. The CDR3 nucleotides read TGCGCCAGCAGCTACAGGGGGGATGGCTACACCTTC.

J is TRBJ2-1 and V is TRBV20-1; D gene ambiguous. V was shortened by 3 bases and J by 7 bases, with 4 bases between the two germline ends. The CDR3 sequence is 10 residues long. CDR1 is DFQATT, CDR2 SNEGSKA, per germline (reference sequence). The DNA for the CDR3 is TGCAGTGCTAGGAGTAATGAGCAGTTCTTC. Translation: CSARSNEQFF.

CDR3 loop: CASSLDRVTGELFF. The CDR3 nucleotides are TGCGCCAGCAGCCTGGACAGGGTAACCGGGGAGCTGTTTTTT. The chain recombines TRBV5-1 with TRBJ2-2, with 8 nucleotides matching TRBD1. This CDR3 region has 14 residues. J lost 5 bases, V lost 4 bases, and 4 bases had no gene match. From germline, CDR1 is SGHRS and CDR2 YFSETQ. The variable domain in full, completed from reference TRBV5-1 and TRBJ2-2, reads KAGVTQTPRYLIKTRGQQVTLSCSPISGHRSVSWYQQTPGQGLQFLFEYFSETQRNKGNFPGRFSGRQFSNSRSEMNVSTLELGDSALYLCASSLDRVTGELFFGEGSRLTVL.

This clone appeared a few times. The chain links TRBV30 to TRBJ1-5; possible D gene TRBD1, 6 bases. V lost 3 bases and J 3 bases, leaving 12 bases between the germline ends. The CDR3 is made up of 14 amino acids. Germline V gives CDR1 GTSNPN, CDR2 SVGIG (reference sequence). The CDR3 DNA follows: TGTGCCTGGAGCGGAACAGGGACCAATCAGCCCCAGCATTTT. Its translation: CAWSGTGTNQPQHF.

This clone was detected a few times. This sequence joins TRBV7-2 and TRBJ1-5, with a weak D call TRBD1 (6 bases). The length of the CDR3 is 15 residues. Looked up from germline, CDR1 is SGHTA and CDR2 is FQGNSA. V lost 5 bases and J 3 bases, leaving 14 bases between the germline ends. The chain's CDR3 is CASSEGGTVNQPQHF. Written as DNA, the CDR3 is TGTGCCAGCAGCGAGGGGGGGACCGTCAATCAGCCCCAGCATTTT.

This chain uses TRBV7-6 with TRBJ2-7, with TRBD1 identical over 7 bases. After removal of 0 bases from V and 0 bases from J, the junction contained 2 bases not matched to a gene. The CDR3 covers 15 residues. Germline CDR1 is SGHVS and CDR2 is FNYEAQ. The CDR3 nucleotides are TGTGCCAGCAGCTTAGCCGGGACAGACTCCTACGAGCAGTACTTC. As protein: CASSLAGTDSYEQYF.

For the CDR3, the DNA is TGTGCCAGTACCGAACTGAAGGCGGGACAGGGGATTGTTGGCTACACCTTC. Translation: CASTELKAGQGIVGYTF. The chain joins TRBV19 to TRBJ1-2; TRBD1 aligns across 10 bases. The J segment lost 7 bases and the V segment lost 7 bases, leaving 18 bases of the junction unmatched. CDR3 size: 17 residues. The germline V gene has CDR1 LNHDA and CDR2 SQIVND (reference sequence).

The chain recombines TRBV30 with TRBJ2-1; D not certain. The CDR3 is made up of 11 amino acids. CDR1 and CDR2 (germline): GTSNPN, SVGIG (reference sequence). Trimming cost V 1 base and J 11 bases, with 9 bases left between them. This CDR3 reads CAWSEQDKQFF. As DNA, the CDR3 is TGTGCCTGGAGTGAGCAAGACAAGCAGTTCTTC.

This clone came up a few times. The genes are TRBV7-9 and TRBJ1-1; 8 nucleotides align to TRBD1. J lost 1 base, V lost 1 base, and 5 bases had no gene match. CDR1 and CDR2 (germline): SEHNR, FQNEAQ (reference sequence). The CDR3 is made up of 16 amino acids. CDR3 residues: CASSLGRDRPNTEAFF. CDR3 coding DNA: TGTGCCAGCAGCTTAGGACGGGACAGGCCGAACACTGAAGCTTTCTTT.

This clone was seen only a few times. The rearrangement joins TRBV5-6 to TRBJ1-1; tentatively, D is TRBD1 (6 bases). The V gene lost 4 bases and the J gene lost 1 base, with 17 bases spanning the gap. From germline, CDR1 is SGHDT and CDR2 YYEEEE. The CDR3 has 16 residues. CDR3 nucleotide sequence: TGTGCCAGCAGCCTTCTGCGGGGGCTAAAGAACACTGAAGCTTTCTTT. Its protein product is CASSLLRGLKNTEAFF. Supplemented by reference TRBV5-6 and TRBJ1-1, the full variable domain reads DAGVTQSPTHLIKTRGQQVTLRCSPKSGHDTVSWYQQALGQGPQFIFQYYEEEERQRGNFPDRFSGHQFPNYSSELNVNALLLGDSALYLCASSLLRGLKNTEAFFGQGTRLTVV.

V and J are TRBV27 and TRBJ2-2; 7 nucleotides agree with TRBD1. Germline loops: CDR1 MNHEY, CDR2 SMNVEV (reference sequence). V lost 5 bases to trimming and J lost 0 bases; unmatched junction nucleotides: 9. The CDR3 is made up of 17 amino acids. As DNA, the CDR3 is TGTGCCAGCAGTCGGGACAGAGCGAGAACGAACACCGGGGAGCTGTTTTTT. Translation gives CASSRDRARTNTGELFF.

This clone appeared a few times. V gene TRBV2 combines with J gene TRBJ2-3, with D possibly being TRBD1 (5 bases). V lost 4 bases to trimming and J lost 1 base, with 12 bases between them. The germline V gene encodes CDR1 SNHLY and CDR2 FYNNEI. The CDR3 loop spans 15 amino acids. CDR3 protein: CASSVSQGGTDTQYF. CDR3 in DNA: TGTGCCAGCAGTGTTTCGCAAGGGGGCACAGATACGCAGTATTTT.

The chain joins TRBV28 to TRBJ2-2; perhaps TRBD1 as D (7 bases). The CDR3 totals 16 residues. V lost 6 bases and J lost 7, with 21 bases in between. CDR1 and CDR2 (germline): MDHEN, SYDVKM. CDR3 protein: CASSGGTVFIVGELFF. The CDR3 DNA sequence: TGTGCCAGCAGCGGAGGGACAGTTTTTATCGTCGGGGAGCTGTTTTTT.

This clone showed up just a few times. The chain uses TRBV4-2 and TRBJ1-2; D possibly corresponds to TRBD1 (5 bases). There are 16 residues in the CDR3. With 4 bases removed from V and 6 bases from J, the gap between germline ends came to 21 bases. Germline-derived CDR1 and CDR2 are LGHNA and YNFKEQ. CDR3 sequence: CASSPQFLVPGDGYTF. The CDR3 DNA reads as TGTGCCAGCAGCCCACAATTTCTGGTCCCGGGGGATGGCTACACCTTC.

V usage is TRBV2 and J usage is TRBJ2-7; TRBD2 matches 12 bases. Germline V gene lookup returns CDR1 SNHLY and CDR2 FYNNEI. The CDR3 spans 14 residues. The junction had 2 bases not matched to a gene; V was cut back by 4 bases and J by 4 bases. The CDR3 is CASSGTSGRYEQYF. Here the CDR3 DNA reads TGTGCCAGCAGTGGTACTAGCGGGAGGTACGAGCAGTACTTC.

The chain has TRBV5-4 and TRBJ2-3; 11 positions match TRBD1. CDR1 SGHNT and CDR2 YYREEE come from the germline V gene (reference sequence). This CDR3 is 16 amino acids long. Unmatched junction bases numbered 4, after V lost 0 bases and J lost 4 bases. Here the CDR3 DNA reads TGTGCCAGCAGCTTGGGTTGGACAGGGGGCGCAGATACGCAGTATTTT. It is translated as CASSLGWTGGADTQYF.

The chain joins TRBV5-8 to TRBJ1-4, with D maybe TRBD1 (6 bases). The CDR3 length is 14 residues. The germline V gene has CDR1 SGHTS and CDR2 YDEGEE. Between the trimmed V and J ends, which lost 3 bases and 3 bases, there was a span of 9 bases. The DNA of the CDR3 is TGTGCCAGCAGCTACGACAGGCCTAATGAAAAACTGTTTTTT. Its protein is CASSYDRPNEKLFF. The full variable domain, its missing parts supplied by reference TRBV5-8 and TRBJ1-4, is EAGVTQSPTHLIKTRGQQATLRCSPISGHTSVYWYQQALGLGLQFLLWYDEGEERNRGNFPPRFSGRQFPNYSSELNVNALELEDSALYLCASSYDRPNEKLFFGSGTQLSVL.